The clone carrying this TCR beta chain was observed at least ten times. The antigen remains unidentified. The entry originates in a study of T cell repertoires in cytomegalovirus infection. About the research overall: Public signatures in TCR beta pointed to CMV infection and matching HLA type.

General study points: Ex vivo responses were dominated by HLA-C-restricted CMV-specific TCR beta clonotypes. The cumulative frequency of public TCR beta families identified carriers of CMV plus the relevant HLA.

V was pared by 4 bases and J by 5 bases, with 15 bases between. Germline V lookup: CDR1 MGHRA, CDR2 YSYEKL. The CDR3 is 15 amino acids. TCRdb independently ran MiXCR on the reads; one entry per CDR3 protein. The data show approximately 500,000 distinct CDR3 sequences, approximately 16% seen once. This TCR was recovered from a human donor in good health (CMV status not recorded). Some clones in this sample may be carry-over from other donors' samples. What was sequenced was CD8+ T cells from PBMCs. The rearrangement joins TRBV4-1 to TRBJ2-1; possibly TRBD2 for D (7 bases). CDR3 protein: CASSLEGGQNNEQFF. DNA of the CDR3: TGCGCCAGCAGCCTAGAGGGGGGGCAGAACAATGAGCAGTTCTTC.